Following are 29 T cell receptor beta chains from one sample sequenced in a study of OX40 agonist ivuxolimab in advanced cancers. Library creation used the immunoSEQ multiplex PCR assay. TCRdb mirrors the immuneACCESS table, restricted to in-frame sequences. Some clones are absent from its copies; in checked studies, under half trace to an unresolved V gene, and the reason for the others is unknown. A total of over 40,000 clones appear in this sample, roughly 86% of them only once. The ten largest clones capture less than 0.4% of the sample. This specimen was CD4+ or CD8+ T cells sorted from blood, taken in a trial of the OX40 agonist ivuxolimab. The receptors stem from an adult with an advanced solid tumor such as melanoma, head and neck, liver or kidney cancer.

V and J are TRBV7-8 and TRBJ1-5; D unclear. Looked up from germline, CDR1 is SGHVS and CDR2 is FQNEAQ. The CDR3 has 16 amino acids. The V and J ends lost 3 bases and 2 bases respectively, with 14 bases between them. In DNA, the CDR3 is TGTGCCAGCAGCTTCAGTCGGGCTACCGGCAATCAGCCCCAGCATTTT. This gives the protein CASSFSRATGNQPQHF.

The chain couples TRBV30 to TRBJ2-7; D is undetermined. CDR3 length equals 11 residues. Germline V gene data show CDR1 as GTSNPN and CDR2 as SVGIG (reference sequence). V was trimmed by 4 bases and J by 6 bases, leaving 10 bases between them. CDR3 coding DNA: TGTGCCTGGAAAGGACGATTCGAGCAGTACTTC. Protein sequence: CAWKGRFEQYF.

CDR3: CASSLGAEDIQYF. The CDR3 DNA reads as TGTGCCAGCAGCTTGGGGGCAGAGGACATTCAGTACTTC. The rearrangement uses TRBV5-6 and TRBJ2-4; unclear D gene. Trimming took off 0 bases at V and 8 bases at J, with 9 bases between the two ends. This CDR3 spans 13 amino acids. Germline V gene sequence: CDR1 SGHDT, CDR2 YYEEEE. Based on the CDR3 plus reference TRBV5-6 and TRBJ2-4, the full variable domain is DAGVTQSPTHLIKTRGQQVTLRCSPKSGHDTVSWYQQALGQGPQFIFQYYEEEERQRGNFPDRFSGHQFPNYSSELNVNALLLGDSALYLCASSLGAEDIQYFGAGTRLSVL.

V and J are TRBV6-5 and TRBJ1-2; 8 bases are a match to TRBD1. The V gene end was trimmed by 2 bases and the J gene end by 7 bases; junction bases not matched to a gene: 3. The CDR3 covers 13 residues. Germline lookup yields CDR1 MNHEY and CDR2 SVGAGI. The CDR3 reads CASSYDRGRGYTF. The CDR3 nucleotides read TGTGCCAGCAGTTACGACAGGGGACGTGGCTACACCTTC.

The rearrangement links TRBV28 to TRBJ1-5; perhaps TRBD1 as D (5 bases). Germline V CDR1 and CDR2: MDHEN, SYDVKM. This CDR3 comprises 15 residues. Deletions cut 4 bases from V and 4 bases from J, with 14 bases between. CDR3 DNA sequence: TGTGCCAGCAGTTCAGTCGACAGAACGAATCAGCCCCAGCATTTT. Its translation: CASSSVDRTNQPQHF.

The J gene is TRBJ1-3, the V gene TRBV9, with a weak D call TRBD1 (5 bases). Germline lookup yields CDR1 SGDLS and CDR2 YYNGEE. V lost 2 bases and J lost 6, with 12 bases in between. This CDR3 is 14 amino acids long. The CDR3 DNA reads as TGTGCCAGCAGCGTCCAGGGAACATCAAACACCATATATTTT. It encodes CASSVQGTSNTIYF.

CDR3 region: CASSDLGLSLDTQYF. The CDR3 DNA is TGTGCCAGTAGTGACCTGGGACTATCCCTAGATACGCAGTATTTT. The rearrangement uses TRBV19 and TRBJ2-3; 7 bases agree with TRBD2. The germline CDR1 and CDR2 sequences are LNHDA and SQIVND (reference sequence). The CDR3 runs 15 residues. The trim removed 5 bases at V and 5 bases at J, leaving 10 bases unmatched.

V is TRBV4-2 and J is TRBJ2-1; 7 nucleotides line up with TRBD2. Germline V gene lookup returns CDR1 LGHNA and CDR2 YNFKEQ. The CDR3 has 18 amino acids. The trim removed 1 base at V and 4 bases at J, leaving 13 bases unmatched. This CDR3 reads CASSQVTSTSPSYNEQFF. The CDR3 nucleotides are TGTGCCAGCAGCCAAGTCACCTCGACTAGCCCGAGTTACAATGAGCAGTTCTTC.

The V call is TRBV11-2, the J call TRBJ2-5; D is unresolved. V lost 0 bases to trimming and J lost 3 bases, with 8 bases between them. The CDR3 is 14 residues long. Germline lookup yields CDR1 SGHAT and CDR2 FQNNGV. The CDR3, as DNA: TGTGCCAGCAGCTTAGAACTAACAAAAGAGACCCAGTACTTC. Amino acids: CASSLELTKETQYF.

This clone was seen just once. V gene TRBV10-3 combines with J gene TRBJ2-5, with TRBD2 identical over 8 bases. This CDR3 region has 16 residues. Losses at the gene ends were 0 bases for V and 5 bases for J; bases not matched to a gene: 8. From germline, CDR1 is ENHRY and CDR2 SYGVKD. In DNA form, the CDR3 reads TGTGCCATCAGTGAGTCTAACGGGGGGGCCCGGGAGACCCAGTACTTC. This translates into CAISESNGGARETQYF.

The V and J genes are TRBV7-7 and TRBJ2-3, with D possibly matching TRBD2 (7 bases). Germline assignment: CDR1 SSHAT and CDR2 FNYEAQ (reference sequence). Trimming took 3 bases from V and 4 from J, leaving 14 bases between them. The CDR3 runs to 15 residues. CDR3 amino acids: CASSLGGRRADTQYF. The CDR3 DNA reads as TGTGCCAGCAGCTTGGGGGGGCGGAGGGCAGATACGCAGTATTTT.

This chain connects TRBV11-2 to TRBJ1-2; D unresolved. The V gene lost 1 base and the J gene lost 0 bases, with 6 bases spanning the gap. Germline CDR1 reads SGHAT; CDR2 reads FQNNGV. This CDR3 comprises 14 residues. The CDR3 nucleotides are TGTGCCAGCAGCTTAGGGGTGTCTAACTATGGCTACACCTTC. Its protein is CASSLGVSNYGYTF.

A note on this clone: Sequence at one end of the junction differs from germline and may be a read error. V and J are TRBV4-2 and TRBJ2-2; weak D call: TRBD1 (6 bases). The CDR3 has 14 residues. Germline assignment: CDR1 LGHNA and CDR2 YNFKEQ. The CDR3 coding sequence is TGTGCCAGCGGACCGGGGACAAACAGCGGGGAGCTGTTTTTT. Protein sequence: CASGPGTNSGELFF.

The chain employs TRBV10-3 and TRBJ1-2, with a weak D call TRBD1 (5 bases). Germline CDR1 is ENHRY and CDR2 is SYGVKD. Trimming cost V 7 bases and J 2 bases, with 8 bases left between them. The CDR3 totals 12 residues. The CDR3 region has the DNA TGTGCCATCACCGGGGGGAACTATGGCTACACCTTC. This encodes CAITGGNYGYTF.

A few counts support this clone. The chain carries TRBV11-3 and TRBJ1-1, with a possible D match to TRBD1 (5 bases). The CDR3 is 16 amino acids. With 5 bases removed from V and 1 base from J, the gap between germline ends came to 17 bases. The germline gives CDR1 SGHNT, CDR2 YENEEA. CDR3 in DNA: TGTGCCAGCAGCCAATTTACCGGGACGGCGAACACTGAAGCTTTCTTT. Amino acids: CASSQFTGTANTEAFF. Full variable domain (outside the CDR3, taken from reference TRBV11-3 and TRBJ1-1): EAGVVQSPRYKIIEKKQPVAFWCNPISGHNTLYWYLQNLGQGPELLIRYENEEAVDDSQLPKDRFSAERLKGVDSTLKIQPAELGDSAVYLCASSQFTGTANTEAFFGQGTRLTVV.

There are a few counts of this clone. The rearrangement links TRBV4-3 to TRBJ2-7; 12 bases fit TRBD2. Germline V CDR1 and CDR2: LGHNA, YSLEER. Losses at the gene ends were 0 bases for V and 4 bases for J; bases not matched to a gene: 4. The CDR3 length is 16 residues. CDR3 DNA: TGCGCCAGCAGCCAAGAGACTAGCGGGGGTTATTACGAGCAGTACTTC. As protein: CASSQETSGGYYEQYF.

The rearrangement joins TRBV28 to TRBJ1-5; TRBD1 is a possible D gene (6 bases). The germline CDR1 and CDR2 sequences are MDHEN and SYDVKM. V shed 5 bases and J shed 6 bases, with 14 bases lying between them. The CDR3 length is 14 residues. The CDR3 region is CASSVYLGGQPQHF. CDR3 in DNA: TGTGCCAGCAGTGTGTATCTAGGGGGTCAGCCCCAGCATTTT.

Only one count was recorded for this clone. The CDR3, as DNA: TGCGCCAGCAGCTTCTGGGGTGCATGCTGTGGCTACACCTTC. Translated, it gives CASSFWGACCGYTF. The rearrangement uses TRBV5-1 and TRBJ1-2, with D uncertain. The V and J ends lost 2 bases and 7 bases respectively, with 15 bases between them. Germline assignment: CDR1 SGHRS and CDR2 YFSETQ. The CDR3 length is 14 residues.

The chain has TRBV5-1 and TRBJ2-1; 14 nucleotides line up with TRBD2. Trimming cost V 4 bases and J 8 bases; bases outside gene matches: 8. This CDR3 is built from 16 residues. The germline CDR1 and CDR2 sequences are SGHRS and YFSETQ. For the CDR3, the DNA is TGCGCCAGCAGCCTCGGGACTAGCGGGAGTGTGTATGAGCAGTTCTTC. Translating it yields CASSLGTSGSVYEQFF. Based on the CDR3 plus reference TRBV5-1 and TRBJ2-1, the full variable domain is KAGVTQTPRYLIKTRGQQVTLSCSPISGHRSVSWYQQTPGQGLQFLFEYFSETQRNKGNFPGRFSGRQFSNSRSEMNVSTLELGDSALYLCASSLGTSGSVYEQFFGPGTRLTVL.

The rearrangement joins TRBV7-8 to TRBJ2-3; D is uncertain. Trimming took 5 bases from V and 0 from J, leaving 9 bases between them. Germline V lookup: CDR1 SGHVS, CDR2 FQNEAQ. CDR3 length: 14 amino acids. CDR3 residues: CASSHAGSTDTQYF. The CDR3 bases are TGTGCCAGCAGCCACGCCGGGAGCACAGATACGCAGTATTTT.

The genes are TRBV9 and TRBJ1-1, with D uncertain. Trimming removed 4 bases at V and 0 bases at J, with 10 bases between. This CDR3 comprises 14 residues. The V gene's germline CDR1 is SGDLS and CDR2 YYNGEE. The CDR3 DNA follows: TGTGCCAGCAGCCGGGCAGGTTTGAACACTGAAGCTTTCTTT. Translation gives CASSRAGLNTEAFF. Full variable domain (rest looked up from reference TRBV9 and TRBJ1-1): DSGVTQTPKHLITATGQRVTLRCSPRSGDLSVYWYQQSLDQGLQFLIQYYNGEERAKGNILERFSAQQFPDLHSELNLSSLELGDSALYFCASSRAGLNTEAFFGQGTRLTVV.

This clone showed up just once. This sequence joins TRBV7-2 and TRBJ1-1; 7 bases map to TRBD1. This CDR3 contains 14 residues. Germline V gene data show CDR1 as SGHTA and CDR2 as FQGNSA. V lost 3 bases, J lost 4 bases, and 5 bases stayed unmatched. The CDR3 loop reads CASSFEGASTEAFF. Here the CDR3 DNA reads TGTGCCAGCAGCTTCGAGGGGGCGAGCACTGAAGCTTTCTTT.

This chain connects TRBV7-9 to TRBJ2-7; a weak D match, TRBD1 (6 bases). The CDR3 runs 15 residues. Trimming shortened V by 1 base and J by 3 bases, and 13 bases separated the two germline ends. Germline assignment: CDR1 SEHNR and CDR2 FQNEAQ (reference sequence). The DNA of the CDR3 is TGTGCCAGCAGCTTAGTAGGGGGTGAAGGCTACGAGCAGTACTTC. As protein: CASSLVGGEGYEQYF.

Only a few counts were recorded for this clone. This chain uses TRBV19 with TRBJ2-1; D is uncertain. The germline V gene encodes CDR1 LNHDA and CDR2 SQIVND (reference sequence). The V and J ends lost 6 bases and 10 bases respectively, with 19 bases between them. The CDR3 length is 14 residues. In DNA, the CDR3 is TGTGCCAGTAGCAAATTAGTCGAGAGGTCGGAGCAGTTCTTC. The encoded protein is CASSKLVERSEQFF.

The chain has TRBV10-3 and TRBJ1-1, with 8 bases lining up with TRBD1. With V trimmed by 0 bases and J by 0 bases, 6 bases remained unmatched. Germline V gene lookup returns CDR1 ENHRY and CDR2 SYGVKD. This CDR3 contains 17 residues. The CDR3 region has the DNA TGTGCCATCAGTGAGTCGATTTCAGGGGGCATGAACACTGAAGCTTTCTTT. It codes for CAISESISGGMNTEAFF.

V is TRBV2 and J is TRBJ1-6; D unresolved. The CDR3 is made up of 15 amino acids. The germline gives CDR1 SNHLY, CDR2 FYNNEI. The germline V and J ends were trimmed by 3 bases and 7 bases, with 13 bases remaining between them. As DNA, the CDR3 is TGTGCCAGCAGTGAGCAGTGGGTCTCCAATTCACCCCTCCACTTT. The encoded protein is CASSEQWVSNSPLHF.

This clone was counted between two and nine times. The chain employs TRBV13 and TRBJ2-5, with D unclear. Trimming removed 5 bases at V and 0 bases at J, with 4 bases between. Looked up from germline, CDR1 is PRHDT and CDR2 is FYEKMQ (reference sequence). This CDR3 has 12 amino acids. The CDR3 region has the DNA TGTGCCAGCAGCACCCACCAAGAGACCCAGTACTTC. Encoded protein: CASSTHQETQYF.

The chain's CDR3 is CASIRQAGNTEAFF. In DNA, the CDR3 is TGTGCCAGCATAAGACAGGCCGGGAACACTGAAGCTTTCTTT. This chain uses TRBV19 with TRBJ1-1; weak D call: TRBD1 (6 bases). The CDR3 spans 14 residues. Germline CDR1 and CDR2: LNHDA and SQIVND (reference sequence). V was cut by 9 bases and J by 1 base, with 15 bases left in between.

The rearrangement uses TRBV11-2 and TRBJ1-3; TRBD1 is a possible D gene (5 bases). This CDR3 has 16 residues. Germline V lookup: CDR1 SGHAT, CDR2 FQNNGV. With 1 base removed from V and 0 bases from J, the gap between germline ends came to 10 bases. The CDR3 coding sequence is TGTGCCAGCAGCTTAGGACAGTTGAGCTCTGGAAACACCATATATTTT. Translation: CASSLGQLSSGNTIYF.